A selection of T cell receptor beta chains follows, all from one sample in a study of blood T cell repertoires in COVID-19. Sequencing was performed with immunoSEQ multiplex PCR; in TCRdb, only in-frame clones are kept and a portion is missing. The table records fewer than 75,000 clones, 90% of them present only once. Source material: peripheral blood. These receptors were taken from a human donor in a cohort sampled during active COVID-19. CDR3s include the opening cysteine and the closing phenylalanine or tryptophan. A D gene is named only where the DNA matches it firmly. Rows give clone size only sometimes, using once, few, many, or a class for an expanded clone.

d_gene	abundance	v_gene	j_gene	CDR3nt	CDR3aa
NA	NA	TRBV7-2	TRBJ1-6	TGTGCCAGCAGCGCCCAGGGGTATAATTCACCCCTCCACTTT	CASSAQGYNSPLHF
TRBD1	NA	TRBV6-1	TRBJ1-2	TGTGCCAGCAGTGAAGATCTAAGTCGACAGGGCCGTGGCTACACCTTC	CASSEDLSRQGRGYTF
TRBD2	NA	TRBV5-1	TRBJ2-1	TGCGCCAGCAGCTTGTACCATGGATTAGCGGGAGCCTACAATGAGCAGTTCTTC	CASSLYHGLAGAYNEQFF
TRBD1	NA	TRBV6-2/TRBV6-3	TRBJ1-5	TGTGCCAGCAGTTACTCAGGGGGCGTCGGCAATCAGCCCCAGCATTTT	CASSYSGGVGNQPQHF
TRBD2	NA	TRBV24-1	TRBJ2-3	TGTGCCACCAGCCCGGGACTAGCGGCCGAAGATACGCAGTATTTT	CATSPGLAAEDTQYF
TRBD2	NA	TRBV28	TRBJ2-6	TGTGCCAGCAGTGCACTAGCGGGAGGGTCTGGGGCCAACGTCCTGACTTTC	CASSALAGGSGANVLTF
NA	once	TRBV18	TRBJ2-7	TGTGCCAGCTCAGACTCCATGACCCAGTCCTACGAGCAGTACTTC	CASSDSMTQSYEQYF
TRBD2	NA	TRBV5-1	TRBJ2-3	TGCGCCAGCAGCCCAGGGACTAGCGGTGGCACAGATACGCAGTATTTT	CASSPGTSGGTDTQYF
TRBD2	NA	TRBV18	TRBJ2-7	TGTGCCAGCTCCCCTAGCGGGAGGGCCCACGAGCAGTACTTC	CASSPSGRAHEQYF
TRBD1	once	TRBV5-5	TRBJ1-3	TGTGCCAGCAGCACTAGACAGGGGATTGGAAACACCATATATTTT	CASSTRQGIGNTIYF
TRBD2	NA	TRBV11-2	TRBJ2-1	TGTGCCAGCAGCTTAAAAATAGCGGGAGCGGGAAATGAGCAGTTCTTC	CASSLKIAGAGNEQFF
TRBD2	NA	TRBV7-3	TRBJ2-3	TGTGCCAGCAGCCCCAGGGAGAGGAGCGGGAGATTTAACTCAGATACGCAGTATTTT	CASSPRERSGRFNSDTQYF
NA	once	TRBV27	TRBJ2-7	TGTGCCAGCAGTTTATGGAAAAGGGGCGAGCAGTACTTC	CASSLWKRGEQYF
TRBD2	NA	TRBV7-2	TRBJ2-3	TGTGCCAGCAGCTTAGTCAGCGGGGGCACAGATACGCAGTATTTT	CASSLVSGGTDTQYF
TRBD1	many	TRBV7-2	TRBJ2-7	TGTGCCAGCAGCTTGGGGCCGGGACAGGGGTACGAGCAGTACTTC	CASSLGPGQGYEQYF
TRBD2	NA	TRBV6-5	TRBJ2-3	TGTGCCAGCAGTCAGACTAGCTCTAGCACAGATACGCAGTATTTT	CASSQTSSSTDTQYF
NA	NA	TRBV2	TRBJ1-5	TGTGCCAGCAGTGAAGGAAAAGGGGTGATGAGTCAGCCCCAGCATTTT	CASSEGKGVMSQPQHF
NA	NA	TRBV6-1	TRBJ2-1	TGTGCCAGCAGTGAAGCAGGAACAGGTCCCTTCAATGAGCAGTTCTTC	CASSEAGTGPFNEQFF
NA	once	TRBV6-5	TRBJ1-6	TGTGCCAGCAGTTACTCGGGGCAGGGGAATTCACCCCTCCACTTT	CASSYSGQGNSPLHF
TRBD1	NA	TRBV25-1	TRBJ1-4	TGTGCCAGCAGTACCCAAGACAGGGGATCGGAGGAAAAACTGTTTTTT	CASSTQDRGSEEKLFF
TRBD1	NA	TRBV7-3	TRBJ1-1	TGTGCCAGCAGCTCAGGGGGCGCGAGGGCTGAAGCTTTCTTT	CASSSGGARAEAFF
TRBD1	NA	TRBV28	TRBJ1-5	TGTGCCAGCAGTTTGGACAGGGCGGTGGATCAGCCCCAGCATTTT	CASSLDRAVDQPQHF
TRBD1	NA	TRBV5-4	TRBJ2-7	TGTGCCAGCAGCGGGGACAGGGGGGTCCACGAGCAGTACTTC	CASSGDRGVHEQYF
NA	once	TRBV20-1	TRBJ2-1	TGCAGTGCTAGTTCCATTGAGCAGTTCTTC	CSASSIEQFF
NA	NA	TRBV5-8	TRBJ1-4	TGTGCCAGCAGCCCGAGGGGGACTAATGAAAAACTGTTTTTT	CASSPRGTNEKLFF
NA	NA	TRBV30	TRBJ1-5	TGTGCCTGGAGTGTACAGGACAATCAGCCCCAGCATTTT	CAWSVQDNQPQHF
TRBD1	NA	TRBV9	TRBJ2-4	TGTGCCAGCAGGGGGACAGGGATGATTCTAGCCGGGAACATTCAGTACTTC	CASRGTGMILAGNIQYF
NA	NA	TRBV9	TRBJ1-1	TGTGCCAGCAGCCGGGGGAACACTGAAGCTTTCTTT	CASSRGNTEAFF
NA	NA	TRBV28	TRBJ1-2	TGTGCCAGCAGTTTAGGCGGGGGCATCTATGGCTACACCTTC	CASSLGGGIYGYTF
TRBD1	NA	TRBV14	TRBJ1-6	TGTGCCAGCAGGGGGACAGGGCGATCACCCCTCCACTTT	CASRGTGRSPLHF
TRBD2	NA	TRBV2	TRBJ2-7	TGTGCCAGCAGTGAAACAGTCGGCGGGAGTGAAGAGCAGTACTTC	CASSETVGGSEEQYF
NA	NA	TRBV28	TRBJ1-6	TGTGCCAGCAGCCCCTATGGGGGGAATAATTCACCCCTCCACTTT	CASSPYGGNNSPLHF
NA	NA	TRBV27	TRBJ1-4	TGTGCCAGCAGTTTAAAGGTGACAGATGTTAATGAAAAACTGTTTTTT	CASSLKVTDVNEKLFF